Below, 2 T cell receptor beta chains from the same sample are listed, as sequenced in a study of CD4+ T cells in melanoma. Sequenced by immunoSEQ multiplex PCR; TCRdb stores in-frame clones only, minus some. The sample consists of around 100,000 clones, roughly 90% of them appearing once. Sequenced input: peripheral blood. The receptor set was obtained from a human donor with melanoma.

The chain has TRBV28 and TRBJ2-3; D ambiguous. V was clipped by 6 bases and J by 0 bases, with 4 bases between them. Germline V gene lookup returns CDR1 MDHEN and CDR2 SYDVKM. The CDR3 covers 12 residues. In nucleotides, the CDR3 is TGTGCCAGCAGACCTAGCACAGATACGCAGTATTTT. Translation: CASRPSTDTQYF.

CDR3 sequence reads: CASSLDESGPQSTDTQYF. CDR3 nucleotide sequence: TGTGCCAGCAGCTTAGATGAATCAGGACCGCAATCTACAGATACGCAGTATTTT. The gene calls are TRBV11-2 and TRBJ2-3; no clear D. The germline V gene has CDR1 SGHAT and CDR2 FQNNGV. Trimming pared 0 bases from V and 3 bases from J, leaving 19 bases between. CDR3 length: 18 amino acids.